One and the same sample provided the 20 T cell receptor beta chains below, sequenced in a study of tumor-infiltrating lymphocytes in primary liver carcinoma. cDNA specific to TCR beta was made from around 530 ng of total RNA, with a constant-region primer employed for priming. Libraries for TCR beta were built through three nested multiplex PCR rounds, which together made up a slightly modified ARM-PCR procedure. Each of the first two PCR rounds ran roughly 9 cycles with TRBV1-TRBV30 forward and C-beta reverse primers. MiXCR, run by TCRdb on the multiplex PCR reads, gives a single entry per CDR3 protein. In the table there are some 190,000 distinct CDR3 sequences, around 85% of which are singletons. Without any cell sorting, roughly 20-32 mg of bulk tissue yielded co-extracted RNA and DNA. Sequencing was carried out using tumor tissue from primary liver carcinoma. The receptors stem from a man aged 35 to 55 with primary liver carcinoma and hepatitis B virus infection.

Concerning this clonotype itself: At one boundary the junction diverges from the germline segment, which might be a read error. V usage is TRBV29-1 and J usage is TRBJ2-5, with D perhaps matching TRBD1 (5 bases). The CDR3 is made up of 15 amino acids. Germline CDR1 reads SQVTM; CDR2 reads ANQGSEA. The CDR3 is CSVEAGMGRAESQYF. CDR3 nucleotide sequence: TGCAGCGTTGAAGCGGGCATGGGGCGAGCAGAGAGCCAGTACTTC.

With regard to this clonotype: This could be a read error, since a much larger clone is one nucleotide away. This sequence joins TRBV28 and TRBJ2-7, with D unclear. CDR3 length: 15 amino acids. Germline CDR1 reads MDHEN; CDR2 reads SYDVKM. V was clipped by 5 bases and J by 5 bases, with 19 bases between them. The CDR3 region is CASSEPGPGRNEQYF. The CDR3 DNA reads as TGTGCCAGCAGTGAACCAGGACCGGGTCGCAACGAGCAGTACTTC. The complete variable domain, with remaining parts taken from reference TRBV28 and TRBJ2-7, reads DVKVTQSSRYLVKRTGEKVFLECVQDMDHENMFWYRQDPGLGLRLIYFSYDVKMKEKGDIPEGYSVSREKKERFSLILESASTNQTSMYLCASSEPGPGRNEQYFGPGTRLTVT.

The CDR3 nucleotides read TGCAGCACAGCCGGGACAGGGGGGTACGAGCAGTACTTC. It codes for CSTAGTGGYEQYF. The chain uses TRBV29-1 and TRBJ2-7, with TRBD1 matching over 11 bases. After removal of 8 bases from V and 4 bases from J, the junction contained 7 bases not matched to a gene. The CDR3 contains 13 residues. Germline V gene lookup returns CDR1 SQVTM and CDR2 ANQGSEA.

This clonotype was seen a handful of times. This CDR3 fails to terminate in the conserved phenylalanine or tryptophan, so it likely reflects a read error. CDR3 nucleotide sequence: TGTGCCAGCAACTTAAATGCCAATGAACAGTTCTTG. This encodes CASNLNANEQFL. The chain has TRBV11-3 and TRBJ2-1; D gene unclear. Germline V gene sequence: CDR1 SGHNT, CDR2 YENEEA. This CDR3 spans 12 amino acids.

This clonotype was seen more than once but under ten times. At one end the junction does not follow the germline gene, possibly because of a read error. The chain employs TRBV14 and TRBJ2-1; 8 nucleotides align to TRBD2. Germline lookup yields CDR1 SGHDN and CDR2 FVKESK. The CDR3 loop spans 16 amino acids. The CDR3 bases are TGTGTCAGTAGTGTCGTAGCGGGATGGGTAAACAATGAGCAGTTCTTT. This encodes CVSSVVAGWVNNEQFF.

A note on this clonotype: Compared with germline, one end of the junction differs, possibly owing to a read error. This chain connects TRBV6-2 or TRBV6-3 to TRBJ2-7, with D perhaps being TRBD1 or TRBD2 (5 bases each). The germline gives CDR1 MNHEY, CDR2 SVGEGT. This CDR3 contains 12 residues. CDR3 in amino acids: CTTSWDGYEEYF. The CDR3 DNA reads as TGTACCACCTCCTGGGACGGCTACGAGGAGTACTTC.

As to this clonotype: Its ends do not fully match the called genes, so a read error is possible. V usage is TRBV11-2 and J usage is TRBJ2-6; D is perhaps TRBD1 (5 bases). The CDR3 has 16 residues. The germline V gene encodes CDR1 SGHAT and CDR2 FQNNGV. The CDR3 loop reads CASSLTRRTGANVVTF. Here the CDR3 DNA reads TGTGCCAGCAGCTTGACACGAAGAACTGGGGCCAACGTCGTGACTTTC.

With respect to this clonotype: With a much larger clone just one base away, this may be a read error. V and J are TRBV7-8 and TRBJ2-7, with 9 bases identical to TRBD1. Germline V gives CDR1 SGHVS, CDR2 FQNEAQ. CDR3 size: 15 residues. V gave up 2 bases and J gave up 6 bases; unmatched junction bases: 8. The CDR3 is CASSLNRDRAREQYF. The CDR3 DNA sequence: TGTGCCAGCAGCTTAAACCGGGACAGGGCGCGCGAGCAGTACTTC.

As for this clonotype: At one of its ends the junction is not consistent with the germline gene, which may arise from a read error. This chain joins TRBV2 and TRBJ1-5; D not resolved. CDR3 length equals 14 residues. Per the germline V gene, CDR1 is SNHLY and CDR2 is FYNNEI. CDR3 in DNA: TGTACCAGCAGTGAAGTCACAGTCAATCAGCCCCAGCATTTT. Translated, it gives CTSSEVTVNQPQHF.

On this clonotype itself: Because it lacks the conserved phenylalanine or tryptophan at the end, this CDR3 is likely a read error. The DNA is omitted, as the CDR3 cannot be located on it reliably, and the CDR3 follows TCRdb's listing. The rearrangement uses TRBV11-2 and TRBJ2-7; the DNA was not compared with TRBD1, the D call given in the table. The CDR3 spans 12 residues, counting both ends. Germline values: CDR1 SGHAT, CDR2 FQNNGV. CDR3 in amino acids: CASSPGDYEHYL.

In its sample, this clonotype was seen a few times. One base away lies a much larger clone, so this may be a sequencing read error. This chain connects TRBV28 to TRBJ1-5; D is uncertain. Trimming removed 8 bases at V and 7 bases at J, with 12 bases between. This CDR3 comprises 12 residues. Germline CDR1 and CDR2: MDHEN and SYDVKM. CDR3 residues: CASGPYRQPQHF. The CDR3 DNA sequence: TGTGCCAGCGGTCCTTATCGACAGCCCCAGCATTTT.

The table lists this clonotype with a few counts. A much larger clone lies one base from this, so it may be a read error. The chain links TRBV6-2 or TRBV6-3 to TRBJ2-3, with TRBD2 matching over 11 bases. The CDR3 is made up of 19 amino acids. Per the germline V gene, CDR1 is MNHEY and CDR2 is SVGEGT. V shed 4 bases, J shed 0 bases, and the junction held 12 bases outside the gene matches. DNA of the CDR3: TGTGCCAGCAGTTCGAGACTAGCGGGGACAAGTACTAGCACAGATACGCAGTATTTT. This gives the protein CASSSRLAGTSTSTDTQYF.

A word on this clonotype: The junction does not match germline at one end; this may be a read error. V is TRBV9 and J is TRBJ2-1, with 12 bases aligning to TRBD2. Germline lookup yields CDR1 SGDLS and CDR2 YYNGEE. The CDR3 totals 16 residues. The CDR3 coding sequence is TGTGCCATCAGCTCCTGGACTAGCGGGACAAGAAATGAGCAGTTCTTC. It is translated as CAISSWTSGTRNEQFF.

Of note for this clonotype: The junction and the germline gene differ at one end; a read error may be behind it. The J gene is TRBJ1-2, the V gene TRBV7-8; 8 bases line up with TRBD1. Germline V gives CDR1 SGHVS, CDR2 FQNEAQ. The CDR3 spans 16 residues. The CDR3 region is CASRTRPGQGDYGCTF. DNA of the CDR3: TGTGCCAGCAGAACCCGGCCAGGACAGGGAGATTATGGCTGCACCTTC.

This clonotype was observed a single time. A read error may account for a junction end that differs from germline. The chain's CDR3 is CSVKYGQSIFGYTF. In DNA, the CDR3 is TGCAGCGTCAAGTATGGACAGTCGATCTTTGGCTACACGTTC. This chain links TRBV29-1 with TRBJ1-2, with D tentatively TRBD1 (6 bases). Germline assignment: CDR1 SQVTM and CDR2 ANQGSEA. CDR3 length: 14 amino acids.

As for this clonotype: This may be a read error, as it is one base from a much larger clone. DNA for the CDR3: TGTGCCTGGAGGCTGACAGGGGATGGAAACACCATATATTTT. This sequence encodes CAWRLTGDGNTIYF. This rearrangement joins TRBV30 to TRBJ1-3, with 8 bases fitting TRBD1. Germline CDR1 and CDR2: GTSNPN and SVGIG (reference sequence). V was pared by 3 bases and J by 3 bases, with 4 bases of the junction left unmatched. CDR3 size: 14 residues.

The V gene is TRBV11-2, the J gene TRBJ1-4, with D perhaps TRBD1 (5 bases). The germline gives CDR1 SGHAT, CDR2 FQNNGV. V lost 2 bases to trimming and J lost 7 bases, with 14 bases between them. There are 15 residues in the CDR3. The CDR3: CASSLNTTGVEKLFF. The CDR3 nucleotides are TGTGCCAGCAGCTTAAACACGACGGGGGTTGAAAAACTGTTTTTT.

In the case of this clonotype: At one boundary the junction diverges from the germline segment, which might be a read error. The J gene is TRBJ2-3, the V gene TRBV29-1, with a tentative D call TRBD2 (5 bases). The CDR3 length is 12 residues. Germline CDR1 is SQVTM and CDR2 is ANQGSEA. Here the CDR3 reads CRSGASTHTQYF. The DNA for the CDR3 is TGCAGGTCCGGCGCTAGCACACATACGCAGTATTTT.

Of note for this clonotype: This CDR3 is missing its conserved last phenylalanine or tryptophan, likely due to a read error. J is TRBJ2-2 and V is TRBV29-1; tentative D call: TRBD1 (5 bases). This CDR3 spans 13 amino acids. The germline gives CDR1 SQVTM, CDR2 ANQGSEA. For the CDR3, the DNA is TGCAGCGTTGCTGGGGCGTACACCGGGCAGCTGTTTTAT. It is translated as CSVAGAYTGQLFY.

As for this clonotype: Given a much more abundant clone one base away, this may be a read error. The V call is TRBV7-8, the J call TRBJ2-5; D remains ambiguous. The CDR3 loop spans 16 amino acids. Trimming removed 1 base from V and 1 base from J, with 13 bases in between. Germline values: CDR1 SGHVS, CDR2 FQNEAQ. This chain's CDR3 is CASSLVRARGQETQYF. CDR3 bases: TGTGCCAGCAGCTTAGTTAGGGCGAGAGGCCAAGAGACCCAGTACTTC.